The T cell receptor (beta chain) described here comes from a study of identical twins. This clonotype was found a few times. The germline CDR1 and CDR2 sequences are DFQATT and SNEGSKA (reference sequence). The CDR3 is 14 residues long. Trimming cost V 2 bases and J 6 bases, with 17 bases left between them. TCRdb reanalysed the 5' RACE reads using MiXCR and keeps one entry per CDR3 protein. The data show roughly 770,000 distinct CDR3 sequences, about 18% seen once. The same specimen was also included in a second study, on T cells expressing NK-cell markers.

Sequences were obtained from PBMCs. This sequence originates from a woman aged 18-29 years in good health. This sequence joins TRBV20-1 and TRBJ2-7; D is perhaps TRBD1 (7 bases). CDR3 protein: CSARYDRDWGEQYF. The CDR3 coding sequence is TGCAGTGCTAGATACGACAGGGACTGGGGCGAGCAGTACTTC.